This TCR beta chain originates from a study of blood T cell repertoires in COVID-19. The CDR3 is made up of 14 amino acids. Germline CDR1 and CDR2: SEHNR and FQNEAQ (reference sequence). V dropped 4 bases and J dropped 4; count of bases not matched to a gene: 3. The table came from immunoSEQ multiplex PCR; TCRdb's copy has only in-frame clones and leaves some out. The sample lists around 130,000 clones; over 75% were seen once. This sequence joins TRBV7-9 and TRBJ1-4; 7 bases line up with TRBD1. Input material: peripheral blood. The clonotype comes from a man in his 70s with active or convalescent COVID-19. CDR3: CASSWDSVNEKLFF. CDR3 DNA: TGTGCCAGCAGCTGGGACAGCGTTAATGAAAAACTGTTTTTT.